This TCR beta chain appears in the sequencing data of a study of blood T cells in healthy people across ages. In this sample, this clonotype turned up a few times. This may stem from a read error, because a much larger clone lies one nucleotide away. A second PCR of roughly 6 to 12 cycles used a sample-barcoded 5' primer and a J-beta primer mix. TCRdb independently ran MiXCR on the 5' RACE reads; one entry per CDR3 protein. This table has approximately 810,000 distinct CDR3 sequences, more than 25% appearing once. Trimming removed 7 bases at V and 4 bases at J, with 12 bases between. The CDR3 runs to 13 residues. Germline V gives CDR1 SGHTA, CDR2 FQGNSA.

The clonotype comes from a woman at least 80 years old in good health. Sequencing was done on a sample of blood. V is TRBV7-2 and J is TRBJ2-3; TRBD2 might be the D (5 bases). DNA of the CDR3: TGTGCCAGCAACTTCGTGAGGGCAGATACGCAGTATTTT. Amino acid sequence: CASNFVRADTQYF.